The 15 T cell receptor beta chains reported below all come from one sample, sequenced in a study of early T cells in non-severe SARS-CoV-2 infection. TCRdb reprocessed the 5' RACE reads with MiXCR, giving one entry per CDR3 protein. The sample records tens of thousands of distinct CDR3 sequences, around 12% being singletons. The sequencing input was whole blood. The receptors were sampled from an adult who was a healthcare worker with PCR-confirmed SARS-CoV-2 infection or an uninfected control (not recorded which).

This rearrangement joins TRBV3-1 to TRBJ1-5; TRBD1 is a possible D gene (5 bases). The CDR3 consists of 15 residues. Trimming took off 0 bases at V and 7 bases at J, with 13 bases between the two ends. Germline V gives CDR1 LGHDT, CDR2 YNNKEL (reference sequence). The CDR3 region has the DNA TGTGCCAGCAGCCAAGATTCAGGGTTCGGGCAGCCCCAGCATTTT. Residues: CASSQDSGFGQPQHF.

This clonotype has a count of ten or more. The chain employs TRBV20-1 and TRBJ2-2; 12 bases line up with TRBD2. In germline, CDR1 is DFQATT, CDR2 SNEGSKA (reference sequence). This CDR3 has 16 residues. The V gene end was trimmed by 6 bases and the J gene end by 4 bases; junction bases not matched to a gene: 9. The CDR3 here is CSAVTSGRQGTGELFF. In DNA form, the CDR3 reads TGCAGTGCCGTGACTAGCGGGAGACAGGGCACCGGGGAGCTGTTTTTT.

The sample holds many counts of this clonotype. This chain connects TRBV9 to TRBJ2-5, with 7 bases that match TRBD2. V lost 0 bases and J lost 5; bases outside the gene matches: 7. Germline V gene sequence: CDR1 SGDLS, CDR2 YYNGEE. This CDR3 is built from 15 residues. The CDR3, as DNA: TGTGCCAGCAGCGTAGGGTCAGGTAGCGGGGAGACCCAGTACTTC. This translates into CASSVGSGSGETQYF.

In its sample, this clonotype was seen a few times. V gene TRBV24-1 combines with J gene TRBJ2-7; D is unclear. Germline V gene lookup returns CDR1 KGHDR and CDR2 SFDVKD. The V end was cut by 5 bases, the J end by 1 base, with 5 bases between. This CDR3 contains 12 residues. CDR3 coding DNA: TGTGCCACCAGTGCCGAGTCCTACGAGCAGTACTTC. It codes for CATSAESYEQYF.

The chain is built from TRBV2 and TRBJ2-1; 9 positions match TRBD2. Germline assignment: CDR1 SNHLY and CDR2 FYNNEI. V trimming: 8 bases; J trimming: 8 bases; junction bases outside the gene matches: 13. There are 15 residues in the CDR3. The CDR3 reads CASPSGTSKIYEQFF. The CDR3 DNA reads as TGTGCCAGCCCATCCGGGACTAGCAAAATCTATGAGCAGTTCTTC.

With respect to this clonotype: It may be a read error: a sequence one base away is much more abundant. The CDR3 protein is CAISETPSTNTGELFF. The CDR3 DNA follows: TGCGCCATCAGTGAAACACCCAGCACGAACACCGGGGAGCTGTTTTTT. The rearrangement links TRBV10-1 to TRBJ2-2; D gene uncertain. Germline V CDR1 and CDR2: WNHNN, SYGVQD (reference sequence). This CDR3 spans 16 amino acids.

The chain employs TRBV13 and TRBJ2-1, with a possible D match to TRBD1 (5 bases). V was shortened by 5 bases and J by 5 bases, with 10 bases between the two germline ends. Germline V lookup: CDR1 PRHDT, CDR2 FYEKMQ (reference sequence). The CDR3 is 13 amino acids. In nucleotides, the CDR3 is TGTGCCAGCAGCCTCGACAGAGACAATGAGCAGTTCTTC. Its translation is CASSLDRDNEQFF.

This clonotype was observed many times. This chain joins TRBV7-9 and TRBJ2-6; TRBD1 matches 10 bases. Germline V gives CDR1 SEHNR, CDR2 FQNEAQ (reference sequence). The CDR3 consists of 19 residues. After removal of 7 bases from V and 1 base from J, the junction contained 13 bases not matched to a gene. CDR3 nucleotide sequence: TGTGCCAGCACCCACCCCAGGGGGACAGGGGCTTCTGGGGCCAACGTCCTGACTTTC. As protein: CASTHPRGTGASGANVLTF.

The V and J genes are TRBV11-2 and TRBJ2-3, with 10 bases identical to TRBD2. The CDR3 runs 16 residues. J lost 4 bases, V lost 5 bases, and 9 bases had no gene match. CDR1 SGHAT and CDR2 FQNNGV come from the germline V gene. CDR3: CASSRGLAGAADTQYF. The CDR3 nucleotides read TGTGCCAGCAGCCGGGGGCTAGCGGGAGCGGCAGATACGCAGTATTTT.

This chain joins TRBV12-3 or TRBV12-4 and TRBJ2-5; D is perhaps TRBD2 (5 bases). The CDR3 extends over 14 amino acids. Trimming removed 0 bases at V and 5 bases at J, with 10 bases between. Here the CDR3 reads CASSLARVAETQYF. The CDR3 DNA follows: TGTGCCAGCAGTTTAGCGCGGGTAGCTGAGACCCAGTACTTC.

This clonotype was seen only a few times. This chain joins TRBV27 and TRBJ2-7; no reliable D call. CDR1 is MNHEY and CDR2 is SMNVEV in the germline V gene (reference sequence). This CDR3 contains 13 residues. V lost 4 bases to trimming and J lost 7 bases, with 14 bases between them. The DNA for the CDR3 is TGTGCCAGCAGTTATGGACCCACCTTGGAGCAGTACTTC. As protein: CASSYGPTLEQYF.

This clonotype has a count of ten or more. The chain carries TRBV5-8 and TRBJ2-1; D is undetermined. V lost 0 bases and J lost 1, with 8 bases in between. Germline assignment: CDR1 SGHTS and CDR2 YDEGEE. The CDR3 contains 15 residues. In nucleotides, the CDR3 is TGTGCCAGCAGCTTGGGGCGGATTTCCTACAATGAGCAGTTCTTC. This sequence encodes CASSLGRISYNEQFF.

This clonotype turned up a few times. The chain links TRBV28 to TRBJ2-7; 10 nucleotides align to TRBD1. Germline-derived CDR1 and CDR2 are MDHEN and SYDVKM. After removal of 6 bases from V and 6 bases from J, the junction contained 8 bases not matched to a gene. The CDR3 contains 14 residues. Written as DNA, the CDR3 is TGTGCCAGCAGATGGACAGGGGGATCGCTCGAGCAGTACTTC. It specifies CASRWTGGSLEQYF.

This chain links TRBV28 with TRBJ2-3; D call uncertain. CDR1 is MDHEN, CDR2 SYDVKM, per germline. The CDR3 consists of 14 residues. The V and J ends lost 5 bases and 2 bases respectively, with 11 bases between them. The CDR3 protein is CASSRDTATDTQYF. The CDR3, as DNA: TGTGCCAGCAGTCGCGACACAGCCACAGATACGCAGTATTTT.

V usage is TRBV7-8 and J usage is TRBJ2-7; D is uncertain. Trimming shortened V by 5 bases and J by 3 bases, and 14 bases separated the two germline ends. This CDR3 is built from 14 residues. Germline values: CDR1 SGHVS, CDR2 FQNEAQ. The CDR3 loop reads CASSPPPGNYEQYF. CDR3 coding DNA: TGTGCCAGCAGCCCCCCTCCTGGCAACTACGAGCAGTACTTC. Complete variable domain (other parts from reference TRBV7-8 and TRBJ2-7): GAGVSQSPRYKVAKRGQDVALRCDPISGHVSLFWYQQALGQGPEFLTYFQNEAQLDKSGLPSDRFFAERPEGSVSTLKIQRTQQEDSAVYLCASSPPPGNYEQYFGPGTRLTVT.